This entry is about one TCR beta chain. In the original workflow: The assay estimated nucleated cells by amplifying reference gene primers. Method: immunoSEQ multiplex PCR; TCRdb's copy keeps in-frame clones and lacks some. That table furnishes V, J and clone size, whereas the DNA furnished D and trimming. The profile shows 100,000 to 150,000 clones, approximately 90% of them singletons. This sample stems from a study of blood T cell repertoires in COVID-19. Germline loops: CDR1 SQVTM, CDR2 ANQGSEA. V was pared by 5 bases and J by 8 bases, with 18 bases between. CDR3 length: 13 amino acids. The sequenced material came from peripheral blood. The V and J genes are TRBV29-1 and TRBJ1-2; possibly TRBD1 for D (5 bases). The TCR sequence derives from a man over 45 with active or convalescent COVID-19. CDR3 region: CSVKPTGLPGYTF. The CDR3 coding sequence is TGCAGCGTTAAACCCACGGGACTCCCGGGCTACACCTTC. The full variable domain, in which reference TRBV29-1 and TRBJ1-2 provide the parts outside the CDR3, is SAVISQKPSRDICQRGTSLTIQCQVDSQVTMMFWYRQQPGQSLTLIATANQGSEATYESGFVIDKFPISRPNLTFSTLTVSNMSPEDSSIYLCSVKPTGLPGYTFGSGTRLTVV.